This TCR beta chain is drawn from a study of shared clonotypes between healthy human individuals. Study details: For every donor, three CD4 naive, three CD4 memory, two CD8 naive and one CD8 memory plates were used.

CDR1 and CDR2 from the germline V gene are LGHNA and YSLEER. There are 13 residues in the CDR3. Trimming removed 0 bases at V and 4 bases at J, with 7 bases between. Study-level results: In several donors, roughly 5.2% of naive CD4 clonotypes appeared in common. It was expected that sequencing depth would affect clonotype sharing among donors.

Only in-frame clones appear in the TCRdb table, and some are missing; sequencing was by immunoSEQ multiplex PCR. The sample contains roughly 320,000 clones, around 87% of which appear only once. In this sample, this clone turned up many times. Its target is not known. In CD8 memory, CD45RO+ cells were put together with CCR7-negative CD45RA+ TemRA cells. The rearrangement joins TRBV4-3 to TRBJ2-7; no firm D call. What was sequenced was memory CD8+ T cells sorted from blood. Specified subset: CD45RO+ cells pooled with CCR7-negative TemRA cells. The sequence was obtained from a man younger than 30 in good health. CDR3 in amino acids: CASSQDMRYEQYF. CDR3 sequence (DNA): TGCGCCAGCAGCCAAGATATGCGGTACGAGCAGTACTTC.